The clone carrying this T cell receptor beta chain was recorded a few times. TCRdb's table, derived via immunoSEQ multiplex PCR, lists solely in-frame clones and lacks some. The sample contains around 80,000 clones, approximately 90% of which appear only once. The data stem from a study of control samples from healthy donors and cancer patients. The CDR3 runs to 12 residues. V shed 3 bases and J shed 2 bases, with 6 bases lying between them. CDR1 and CDR2 (germline): SGHRS, YFSETQ. The specimen sequenced was blood. This sequence joins TRBV5-1 and TRBJ2-7; D not resolved. The origin of this receptor is a woman between 45 and 60 years old in good health. The CDR3 coding sequence is TGCGCCAGCAGCTCCCCAACCTACGAGCAGTACTTC. Protein sequence: CASSSPTYEQYF.